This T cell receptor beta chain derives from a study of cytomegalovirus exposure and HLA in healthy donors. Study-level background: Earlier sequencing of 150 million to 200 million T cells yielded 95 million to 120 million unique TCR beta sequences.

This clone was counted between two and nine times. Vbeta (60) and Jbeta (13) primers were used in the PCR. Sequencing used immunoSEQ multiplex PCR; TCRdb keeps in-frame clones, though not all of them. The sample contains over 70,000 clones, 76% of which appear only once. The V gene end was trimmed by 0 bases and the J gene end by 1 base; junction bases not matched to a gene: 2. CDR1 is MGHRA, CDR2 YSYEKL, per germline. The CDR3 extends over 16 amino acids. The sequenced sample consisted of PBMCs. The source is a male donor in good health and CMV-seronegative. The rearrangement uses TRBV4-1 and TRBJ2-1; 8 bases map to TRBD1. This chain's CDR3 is CASSQEDRVSYNEQFF. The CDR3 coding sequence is TGCGCCAGCAGCCAAGAGGACAGGGTATCCTACAATGAGCAGTTCTTC.